The T cell receptor (beta chain) described here comes from a study of blood T cell repertoires in COVID-19. The overall study: Acute and convalescent COVID-19 samples came from the United States, Italy and Spain. PBMCs, B-cell-depleted T cells, or T cells provided the cDNA or gDNA that made up the material.

Germline trimming cut 5 bases from V and 0 bases from J; bases unmatched to any gene: 12. The CDR3 contains 18 residues. Germline loops: CDR1 SGHTA, CDR2 FQGNSA. Authors' methods: Estimated nucleated cell counts came from reference gene primer amplification. Sequenced by immunoSEQ multiplex PCR; TCRdb stores in-frame clones only, minus some. That table is the source of V, J and clone size, and D and trimming were worked out from the DNA. This sample has nearly 200,000 clones; approximately 84% occur once, and the top ten carry 6% to 8%. The source of this sequence is a human donor with acute or convalescent COVID-19. The donor label of this sample is uncertain. This chain connects TRBV7-2 to TRBJ2-1; 8 bases line up with TRBD2. The sample was peripheral blood. CDR3 loop: CASSPVGTSRYSYNEQFF. The DNA of the CDR3 is TGTGCCAGCAGCCCGGTCGGGACTAGTCGCTACTCCTACAATGAGCAGTTCTTC.